A single sample gave rise to the 21 T cell receptor beta chains below, sequenced in a study of cytotoxic CD8 clonotypes in ibrutinib-treated CLL. Some clones are missing from TCRdb's copy, which holds only in-frame ones; the method was immunoSEQ multiplex PCR. Of approximately 300,000 clones listed, around four fifths were seen once; the top ten hold under 8.5%. The sample was PBMCs, taken before ibrutinib treatment. The receptor source for this set is a human donor with chronic lymphocytic leukemia.

J is TRBJ2-2 and V is TRBV28; D not certain. The germline V and J ends were trimmed by 2 bases and 6 bases, with 4 bases remaining between them. Germline loops: CDR1 MDHEN, CDR2 SYDVKM. CDR3 length: 12 amino acids. CDR3 bases: TGTGCCAGCAGTTTAGTGGCCGGGGAGCTGTTTTTT. Translation: CASSLVAGELFF.

This chain connects TRBV27 to TRBJ1-2; D is unresolved. Germline V CDR1 and CDR2: MNHEY, SMNVEV (reference sequence). This CDR3 has 15 residues. Trimming cost V 3 bases and J 4 bases, with 15 bases left between them. The CDR3 coding sequence is TGTGCCAGCAGTTTGGCGGAGGTTCCTCTCTATGGCTACACCTTC. This encodes CASSLAEVPLYGYTF.

The V gene is TRBV7-9, the J gene TRBJ2-5, with D unclear. V was trimmed by 5 bases and J by 5 bases, leaving 6 bases between them. This CDR3 has 11 amino acids. Per the germline V gene, CDR1 is SEHNR and CDR2 is FQNEAQ (reference sequence). The chain's CDR3 is CASSPAETQYF. Here the CDR3 DNA reads TGTGCCAGCAGCCCCGCTGAGACCCAGTACTTC.

The V call is TRBV29-1, the J call TRBJ2-2, with D hard to call. The CDR3 has 12 residues. The germline V gene encodes CDR1 SQVTM and CDR2 ANQGSEA. V was clipped by 7 bases and J by 5 bases, with 11 bases between them. The CDR3 DNA follows: TGCAGCGCCATGGAGAATACCGGGGAGCTGTTTTTT. It yields the protein CSAMENTGELFF.

V gene TRBV7-2 combines with J gene TRBJ1-2, with TRBD1 matching 10 bases. V trimming: 3 bases; J trimming: 7 bases; junction bases outside the gene matches: 5. CDR1 and CDR2 from the germline V gene are SGHTA and FQGNSA. The CDR3 is 14 amino acids. In nucleotides, the CDR3 is TGTGCCAGCAGCTTGACAGGGGGCGCGTCTGGCTACACCTTC. This gives the protein CASSLTGGASGYTF.

This clone was seen more than once but under ten times. J is TRBJ2-7 and V is TRBV2; D remains ambiguous. The CDR3 spans 12 residues. Germline V gene data show CDR1 as SNHLY and CDR2 as FYNNEI. The V end lost 10 bases, the J end lost 2 bases, and 12 bases lay between the germline ends. The chain's CDR3 is CATTRATYEQYF. The CDR3 DNA follows: TGTGCCACTACCCGGGCTACCTACGAGCAGTACTTC. The full variable domain, rest sourced from reference TRBV2 and TRBJ2-7, is EPEVTQTPSHQVTQMGQEVILRCVPISNHLYFYWYRQILGQKVEFLVSFYNNEISEKSEIFDDQFSVERPDGSNFTLKIRSTKLEDSAMYFCATTRATYEQYFGPGTRLTVT.

The rearrangement uses TRBV5-1 and TRBJ2-2; D uncertain. Per germline, CDR1 SGHRS and CDR2 YFSETQ. The germline V and J ends were trimmed by 0 bases and 5 bases, with 14 bases remaining between them. The CDR3 totals 16 residues. The CDR3 protein is CASSLAGSWGTGELFF. In DNA, the CDR3 is TGCGCCAGCAGCTTGGCTGGTAGCTGGGGAACCGGGGAGCTGTTTTTT. Filled out from reference TRBV5-1 and TRBJ2-2, the complete variable domain reads KAGVTQTPRYLIKTRGQQVTLSCSPISGHRSVSWYQQTPGQGLQFLFEYFSETQRNKGNFPGRFSGRQFSNSRSEMNVSTLELGDSALYLCASSLAGSWGTGELFFGEGSRLTVL.

The gene calls are TRBV5-6 and TRBJ2-3; TRBD2 matches 8 bases. Germline V gene data show CDR1 as SGHDT and CDR2 as YYEEEE. This CDR3 comprises 18 residues. With V trimmed by 3 bases and J by 0 bases, 12 bases remained unmatched. As DNA, the CDR3 is TGTGCCAGCAGCTATGCCAGCGGGGGACTATCTAGCACAGATACGCAGTATTTT. Protein: CASSYASGGLSSTDTQYF.

The gene calls are TRBV7-6 and TRBJ2-7, with TRBD2 matching over 9 bases. The CDR3 covers 16 residues. CDR1 is SGHVS and CDR2 is FNYEAQ in the germline V gene. The junction had 8 bases not matched to a gene; V was cut back by 3 bases and J by 2 bases. The CDR3 is CASSLEPAGGTYEQYF. CDR3 nucleotide sequence: TGTGCCAGCAGCTTGGAGCCAGCGGGAGGAACCTACGAGCAGTACTTC.

The chain couples TRBV29-1 to TRBJ1-1; no clear D gene. Germline lookup yields CDR1 SQVTM and CDR2 ANQGSEA. The CDR3 covers 14 residues. V dropped 0 bases and J dropped 1 base, with 9 bases sitting between them. The DNA of the CDR3 is TGCAGCGTTGAAGATTTTCGGGCGAACACTGAAGCTTTCTTT. It codes for CSVEDFRANTEAFF.

This clone has just a few counts. The V and J genes are TRBV30 and TRBJ1-5; D call uncertain. Trimming took off 0 bases at V and 5 bases at J, with 8 bases between the two ends. CDR1 GTSNPN and CDR2 SVGIG come from the germline V gene (reference sequence). The CDR3 has 13 amino acids. The CDR3 region has the DNA TGTGCCTGGAGTGTTCGGTGGGATCAGCCCCAGCATTTT. Translating it yields CAWSVRWDQPQHF.

This clone appeared a few times. This chain uses TRBV6-1 with TRBJ2-3; the match to TRBD1 covers 7 bases. The V gene end was trimmed by 4 bases and the J gene end by 0 bases; junction bases not matched to a gene: 7. CDR1 is MNHNS, CDR2 SASEGT, per germline. The CDR3 is 16 amino acids. The CDR3 bases are TGTGCCAGCAGTGCCGGGACAGAGACTAGCACAGATACGCAGTATTTT. The encoded protein is CASSAGTETSTDTQYF.

The rearrangement joins TRBV4-3 to TRBJ1-5, with D perhaps TRBD1 (5 bases). CDR3 length: 15 amino acids. V was cut by 2 bases and J by 0 bases, with 8 bases left in between. Germline CDR1 reads LGHNA; CDR2 reads YSLEER. The CDR3 nucleotides are TGCGCCAGCAGCCAAAACAGGTATAGCAATCAGCCCCAGCATTTT. Its translation is CASSQNRYSNQPQHF.

The CDR3 DNA reads TGCGCCAGCAGCACCGGGACTAGCGGGAACAATGAGCAGTTCTTC. The encoded protein is CASSTGTSGNNEQFF. The rearrangement uses TRBV5-1 and TRBJ2-1; 13 nucleotides line up with TRBD2. This CDR3 spans 15 amino acids. Looked up from germline, CDR1 is SGHRS and CDR2 is YFSETQ. The V and J ends lost 4 bases and 5 bases, in that order; junction bases with no gene match: 3. Supplemented by reference TRBV5-1 and TRBJ2-1, the full variable domain reads KAGVTQTPRYLIKTRGQQVTLSCSPISGHRSVSWYQQTPGQGLQFLFEYFSETQRNKGNFPGRFSGRQFSNSRSEMNVSTLELGDSALYLCASSTGTSGNNEQFFGPGTRLTVL.

The gene calls are TRBV6-5 and TRBJ2-3; no firm D call. Germline CDR1 MNHEY, CDR2 SVGAGI. The CDR3 covers 11 residues. With 6 bases removed from V and 5 bases from J, the gap between germline ends came to 6 bases. The CDR3 DNA reads as TGTGCCAGCAGCAGACTAGATACGCAGTATTTT. Encoded protein: CASSRLDTQYF.

The chain combines TRBV5-1 with TRBJ2-2; 10 bases are shared with TRBD2. V lost 4 bases, J lost 3 bases, and 6 bases stayed unmatched. The CDR3 has 16 residues. CDR1 and CDR2 from the germline V gene are SGHRS and YFSETQ. CDR3 protein: CASSIGLAEYTGELFF. CDR3 DNA: TGCGCCAGCAGCATAGGACTAGCGGAATACACCGGGGAGCTGTTTTTT.

The rearrangement links TRBV9 to TRBJ2-7; TRBD1 matches at 8 bases. The CDR3 length is 16 residues. The junction had 10 bases not matched to a gene; V was cut back by 4 bases and J by 1 base. From germline, CDR1 is SGDLS and CDR2 YYNGEE. CDR3 sequence (DNA): TGTGCCAGCAGCCCTACCCAGAGGACAGGGTCCTACGAGCAGTACTTC. The encoded protein is CASSPTQRTGSYEQYF.

The chain combines TRBV11-1 with TRBJ2-1; 9 bases are a match to TRBD1. V lost 5 bases and J lost 3; bases outside the gene matches: 5. This CDR3 spans 15 amino acids. Germline V CDR1 and CDR2: SGHAT, FQDESV (reference sequence). CDR3 in DNA: TGTGCCAGCAGCCGCGGACAGGGGCGCTACAATGAGCAGTTCTTC. Its protein is CASSRGQGRYNEQFF.

The chain has TRBV7-2 and TRBJ1-1; D may be TRBD1 (6 bases). Trimming stripped 4 bases from V and 11 bases from J, with 14 bases between. Germline CDR1 and CDR2: SGHTA and FQGNSA. This CDR3 has 12 amino acids. The CDR3 DNA sequence: TGTGCCAGCAGCTCGACAGGCATTGTTGCTTTCTTT. It is translated as CASSSTGIVAFF.

The chain links TRBV7-9 to TRBJ2-5; D remains ambiguous. CDR3 length: 13 residues. Germline CDR1 and CDR2: SEHNR and FQNEAQ (reference sequence). V dropped 4 bases and J dropped 1 base, with 7 bases sitting between them. The CDR3 loop reads CASSSDGQETQYF. CDR3 in DNA: TGTGCCAGCAGCTCGGACGGCCAAGAGACCCAGTACTTC.

This chain connects TRBV27 to TRBJ2-1; D call uncertain. Trimming took 7 bases from V and 0 from J, leaving 10 bases between them. Germline assignment: CDR1 MNHEY and CDR2 SMNVEV (reference sequence). This CDR3 is 14 amino acids long. CDR3 nucleotide sequence: TGTGCCAGCACCAAAGATTTCTCCTACAATGAGCAGTTCTTC. Its protein is CASTKDFSYNEQFF.